This TCR beta chain appears in the sequencing data of a study of T-cell reconstitution after alpha-beta-depleted transplantation in children. Study results and limitations: Newly produced T cells mostly accounted for T-cell counts and diversity one year post-transplant. Expanded graft clones numbering several hundred reportedly gave rise to alpha-beta T cells about two months after transplant. Surviving recipient T cells and intrathymic progenitors accounted for some patients' high TCRbeta diversity at day 60.

Unique molecular identifiers featured in how the TCRbeta library was prepared. TCRdb re-called the PCR reads with MiXCR, one entry per CDR3 protein. The profile covers almost 600,000 distinct CDR3 sequences, with over 25% appearing a single time and about 35% taken by the ten largest. V lost 7 bases to trimming and J lost 0 bases; unmatched junction nucleotides: 13. This CDR3 is 20 amino acids long. This clonotype was counted between two and nine times. Its cognate antigen is unknown. This chain uses TRBV12-3 or TRBV12-4 with TRBJ2-3, with 16 bases fitting TRBD2. The specimen comprised PBMCs, sampled before TCRalphabeta/CD19-depleted stem cell transplant. The sequence was collected from a boy younger than two with Wiskott-Aldrich syndrome, due to receive a stem cell transplant. The CDR3 region is CASINSDGTSGRGSTDTQYF. DNA for the CDR3: TGTGCCAGCATTAATTCGGATGGGACTAGCGGGAGGGGAAGCACAGATACGCAGTATTTT.